The 17 T cell receptor beta chains in this list originate from one sample, sequenced in a study of blood T cell repertoires in COVID-19. Sequenced by immunoSEQ multiplex PCR; TCRdb stores in-frame clones only, minus some. The sample has some 68,000 clones, about nine tenths seen once. The sequenced sample was peripheral blood. All receptors come from a man aged 45-65 years with COVID-19, enrolled during active disease.

In its sample, this clone was seen once. The CDR3 protein is CASSRTGYPNQPQHF. CDR3 DNA sequence: TGTGCCAGCAGCCGGACAGGGTACCCCAATCAGCCCCAGCATTTT. This chain joins TRBV3-1 (or the pseudogene TRBV3-2) and TRBJ1-5, with 8 bases that match TRBD1. The germline V gene encodes CDR1 LGHDT and CDR2 YNNKEL (reference sequence). Unmatched junction bases numbered 5, after V lost 4 bases and J lost 3 bases. The CDR3 extends over 15 amino acids.

The gene calls are TRBV5-5 and TRBJ2-5; 8 positions agree with TRBD2. There are 15 residues in the CDR3. The trim removed 2 bases at V and 3 bases at J, leaving 6 bases unmatched. CDR1 is SGHKS, CDR2 YYEKEE, per germline (reference sequence). CDR3 sequence reads: CASSFSGTREETQYF. The CDR3 nucleotides read TGTGCCAGCAGCTTCTCCGGGACTAGAGAAGAGACCCAGTACTTC.

The gene calls are TRBV13 and TRBJ2-1; 7 bases align to TRBD1. Trimming took 4 bases from V and 4 from J; bases not matched to a gene: 7. CDR3 length: 15 residues. CDR1 PRHDT and CDR2 FYEKMQ come from the germline V gene (reference sequence). The CDR3 DNA follows: TGTGCCAGCAGCTACATCCGACAGGGATACAATGAGCAGTTCTTC. It is translated as CASSYIRQGYNEQFF. Together with reference TRBV13 and TRBJ2-1, the CDR3 gives the full variable domain: AAGVIQSPRHLIKEKRETATLKCYPIPRHDTVYWYQQGPGQDPQFLISFYEKMQSDKGSIPDRFSAQQFSDYHSELNMSSLELGDSALYFCASSYIRQGYNEQFFGPGTRLTVL.

The count of this clone is one. The chain links TRBV5-1 to TRBJ2-3; D is possibly TRBD2 (6 bases). Germline V gene data show CDR1 as SGHRS and CDR2 as YFSETQ. The CDR3 sequence is 17 residues long. V was pared by 1 base and J by 1 base, with 16 bases between. CDR3 in amino acids: CASSLWRRGTGTDTQYF. CDR3 nucleotides: TGCGCCAGCAGCTTGTGGAGGCGGGGAACGGGCACAGATACGCAGTATTTT.

This clone came up once. The chain uses TRBV6-5 and TRBJ1-3; 8 bases agree with TRBD1. Germline V gene sequence: CDR1 MNHEY, CDR2 SVGAGI. V was clipped by 6 bases and J by 0 bases; unmatched bases: 4. CDR3 length: 15 amino acids. This chain's CDR3 is CASRRQGYSGNTIYF. In nucleotides, the CDR3 is TGTGCCAGCAGAAGACAGGGGTACTCTGGAAACACCATATATTTT.

V is TRBV30 and J is TRBJ2-5; D remains ambiguous. Germline V lookup: CDR1 GTSNPN, CDR2 SVGIG (reference sequence). Deletions cut 5 bases from V and 4 bases from J, with 14 bases between. This CDR3 is built from 13 residues. The CDR3 region is CAWAWAHRETQYF. The CDR3 nucleotides are TGTGCCTGGGCGTGGGCCCACCGAGAGACCCAGTACTTC. The full variable domain, rest sourced from reference TRBV30 and TRBJ2-5, is SQTIHQWPATLVQPVGSPLSLECTVEGTSNPNLYWYRQAAGRGLQLLFYSVGIGQISSEVPQNLSASRPQDRQFILSSKKLLLSDSGFYLCAWAWAHRETQYFGPGTRLLVL.

The chain links TRBV11-3 to TRBJ2-1, with 9 bases fitting TRBD2. CDR3 size: 15 residues. Germline V gives CDR1 SGHNT, CDR2 YENEEA. V lost 5 bases, J lost 6 bases, and 8 bases stayed unmatched. The CDR3 spells CASSPGTSMGNEQFF. Written as DNA, the CDR3 is TGTGCCAGCAGCCCTGGGACTAGCATGGGCAATGAGCAGTTCTTC.

This clone was seen only once. This chain links TRBV7-2 with TRBJ2-1; 7 bases match TRBD2. The CDR3 length is 14 residues. Trimming cost V 4 bases and J 3 bases; bases outside gene matches: 3. Germline CDR1 is SGHTA and CDR2 is FQGNSA. The CDR3 nucleotides are TGTGCCAGCAGCTGGTTAGCGGGCTACAATGAGCAGTTCTTC. Encoded protein: CASSWLAGYNEQFF.

The V and J genes are TRBV9 and TRBJ1-3, with 8 bases aligning to TRBD1. With 4 bases clipped from V and 0 bases from J, the junction kept 6 bases outside the gene matches. Per the germline V gene, CDR1 is SGDLS and CDR2 is YYNGEE. The CDR3 consists of 16 residues. In DNA, the CDR3 is TGTGCCAGCAGCTTCGGGGGGACAGGCTCTGGAAACACCATATATTTT. Translated, it gives CASSFGGTGSGNTIYF.

The chain uses TRBV27 and TRBJ2-5, with TRBD2 matching 10 bases. This CDR3 has 15 amino acids. Germline V gene lookup returns CDR1 MNHEY and CDR2 SMNVEV (reference sequence). V trimming: 6 bases; J trimming: 5 bases; junction bases outside the gene matches: 9. In nucleotides, the CDR3 is TGTGCCAGCAGGGGGGCTAGCGGGAGAGATGAGACCCAGTACTTC. Amino acids: CASRGASGRDETQYF.

The chain is built from TRBV10-3 and TRBJ2-1; TRBD2 matches 9 bases. V lost 4 bases and J lost 4; bases outside the gene matches: 5. The CDR3 runs to 15 residues. From germline, CDR1 is ENHRY and CDR2 SYGVKD. In DNA, the CDR3 is TGTGCCATCAGTGCGGCTAGCGGGAAGTACAATGAGCAGTTCTTC. This codes for CAISAASGKYNEQFF.

CDR3 coding DNA: TGTGCCAGCAGCTCCCAGGGTACTGAAGCTTTCTTT. It yields the protein CASSSQGTEAFF. The J gene is TRBJ1-1, the V gene TRBV5-4, with D tentatively TRBD1 (5 bases). This CDR3 has 12 amino acids. V lost 3 bases, J lost 5 bases, and 8 bases lay in between. Germline V lookup: CDR1 SGHNT, CDR2 YYREEE (reference sequence).

The chain couples TRBV6-5 to TRBJ1-2, with 7 bases identical to TRBD1. The CDR3 consists of 14 residues. CDR1 is MNHEY and CDR2 is SVGAGI in the germline V gene. The junction had 7 bases not matched to a gene; V was cut back by 6 bases and J by 3 bases. The CDR3 region has the DNA TGTGCCAGCAGGCTACCCGGGACAGACTATGGCTACACCTTC. Encoded protein: CASRLPGTDYGYTF.

CDR3 region: CASSSRRAMDSPLHF. DNA of the CDR3: TGTGCCAGCAGCTCGAGGAGGGCTATGGATTCACCCCTCCACTTT. V gene TRBV7-2 combines with J gene TRBJ1-6; D gene unclear. The length of the CDR3 is 15 residues. Looked up from germline, CDR1 is SGHTA and CDR2 is FQGNSA. The V end was cut by 4 bases, the J end by 8 bases, with 15 bases between.

On this clone itself: The junction departs from the called germline gene at one end, perhaps through a read error. The chain recombines TRBV7-9 with TRBJ1-1; 8 nucleotides line up with TRBD1. This CDR3 spans 11 amino acids. Germline CDR1 SEHNR, CDR2 FQNEAQ (reference sequence). CDR3 protein: CASSADRGQIF. CDR3 coding DNA: TGTGCCAGCAGCGCCGACAGGGGCCAAATCTTT. The full variable domain, with the rest looked up from reference TRBV7-9 and TRBJ1-1, is DTGVSQNPRHKITKRGQNVTFRCDPISEHNRLYWYRQTLGQGPEFLTYFQNEAQLEKSRLLSDRFSAERPKGSFSTLEIQRTEQGDSAMYLCASSADRGQIFGQGTRLTVV.

The chain links TRBV7-9 to TRBJ2-3; TRBD1 matches 9 bases. Trimming removed 5 bases from V and 2 bases from J; junction bases left unmatched: 14. The CDR3 length is 18 residues. CDR1 and CDR2 (germline): SEHNR, FQNEAQ (reference sequence). The CDR3 nucleotides are TGTGCCAGCAGCCTCCCCACTGGACAGGGGATCGTCACAGATACGCAGTATTTT. Translating gives CASSLPTGQGIVTDTQYF. The variable domain in full, with the rest retrieved from reference TRBV7-9 and TRBJ2-3, is DTGVSQNPRHKITKRGQNVTFRCDPISEHNRLYWYRQTLGQGPEFLTYFQNEAQLEKSRLLSDRFSAERPKGSFSTLEIQRTEQGDSAMYLCASSLPTGQGIVTDTQYFGPGTRLTVL.

This clone was seen only once. The chain links TRBV5-1 to TRBJ2-2; D may be TRBD1 (5 bases). Trimming cost V 3 bases and J 5 bases, with 26 bases left between them. There are 19 residues in the CDR3. Germline-derived CDR1 and CDR2 are SGHRS and YFSETQ. CDR3 loop: CASSYLKGIPLISTGELFF. The CDR3, as DNA: TGCGCCAGCAGCTACTTGAAGGGGATCCCGCTTATCTCGACCGGGGAGCTGTTTTTT.